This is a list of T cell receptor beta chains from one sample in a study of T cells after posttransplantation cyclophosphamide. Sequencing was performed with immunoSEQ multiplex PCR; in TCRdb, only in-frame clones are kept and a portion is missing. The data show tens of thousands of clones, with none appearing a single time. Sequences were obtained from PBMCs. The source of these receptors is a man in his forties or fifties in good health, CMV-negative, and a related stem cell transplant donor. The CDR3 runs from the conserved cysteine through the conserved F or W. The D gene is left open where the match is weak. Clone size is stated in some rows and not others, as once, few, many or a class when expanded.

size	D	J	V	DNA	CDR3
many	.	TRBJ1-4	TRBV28	TGTGCCAGCAGTACGGGTGCAACTAATGAAAAACTGTTTTTT	CASSTGATNEKLFF
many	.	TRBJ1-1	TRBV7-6	TGTGCCAGCAGCCCCCCGGGTCAGTCTGAAGCTTTCTTT	CASSPPGQSEAFF
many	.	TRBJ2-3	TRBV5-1	TGCGCCAGCAGTCAGGGCCTTGGCACAGATACGCAGTATTTT	CASSQGLGTDTQYF
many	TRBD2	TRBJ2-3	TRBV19	TGTGCCAGTAGTGCTCGACTAGCGGGGGGCGGGCGCACAGATACGCAGTATTTT	CASSARLAGGGRTDTQYF
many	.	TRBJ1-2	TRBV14	TGTGCCAGCAGCCCTCATGGAGGGAAAACTAACTATGGCTACACCTTC	CASSPHGGKTNYGYTF
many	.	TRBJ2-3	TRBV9	TGTGCCAGCAGCGTAGTCTCAGATACGCAGTATTTT	CASSVVSDTQYF
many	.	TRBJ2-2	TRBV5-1	TGCGCCAGCAGCTTGGCGGGAGCAGAGACCGGGGAGCTGTTTTTT	CASSLAGAETGELFF
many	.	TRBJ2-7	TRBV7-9	TGTGCCAGCAGCCCACTGACAGGTGGTTCCTACGAGCAGTACTTC	CASSPLTGGSYEQYF
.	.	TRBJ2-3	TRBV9	TGTGCCAGCCAACTAAGCGGGCCCCCCACAGATACGCAGTATTTT	CASQLSGPPTDTQYF
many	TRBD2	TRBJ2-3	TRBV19	TGTGCCAGTAGTCCGGGGACTAGCTCAGATACGCAGTATTTT	CASSPGTSSDTQYF
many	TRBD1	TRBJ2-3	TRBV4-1	TGCGCCAGCAGCCAAGATTGGGAGACAGGGGGTAGTTTGCGTGCAGATACGCAGTATTTT	CASSQDWETGGSLRADTQYF
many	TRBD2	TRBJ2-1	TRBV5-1	TGCGCCAGCAGCTTCCCCGGGACTAGCGGACTTGAGCAGTTCTTC	CASSFPGTSGLEQFF
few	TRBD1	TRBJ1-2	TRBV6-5	TGTGCCAGCAGTGAAAAGGGACAGGAGTATGGCTACACCTTC	CASSEKGQEYGYTF
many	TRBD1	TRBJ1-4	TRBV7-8	TGTGCCAGCAGCACGCGACAGGGGACAACTAATGAAAAACTGTTTTTT	CASSTRQGTTNEKLFF
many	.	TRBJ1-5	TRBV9	TGTGCCAGCAGCGTACACGGGGGCAATCAGCCCCAGCATTTT	CASSVHGGNQPQHF
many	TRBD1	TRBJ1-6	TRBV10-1	TGCGCCAGCAGCACGGGACAGGCGTATTCACCCCTCCACTTT	CASSTGQAYSPLHF
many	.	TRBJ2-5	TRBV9	TGTGCCAGCAGTTGGTCAACGGGGACCCAGTACTTC	CASSWSTGTQYF
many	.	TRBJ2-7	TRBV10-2	TGCGCCAGCAGGCTGACCCCCAGGGACGAGCAGTACTTC	CASRLTPRDEQYF
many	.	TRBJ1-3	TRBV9	TGTGCCAGCAGCCTCCGGCGGGACTCTGGAAACACCATATATTTT	CASSLRRDSGNTIYF
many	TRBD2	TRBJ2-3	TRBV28	TGTGCCAGCAGCCGTTTTCGAGGGACTAGCGGAGATACGCAGTATTTT	CASSRFRGTSGDTQYF
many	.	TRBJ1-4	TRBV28	TGTGCCAGCAGTTTAGGGGGCGCAACGGGGAATGAAAAACTGTTTTTT	CASSLGGATGNEKLFF
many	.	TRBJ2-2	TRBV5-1	TGCGCCAGCAGCTTGTGGCCGACAAGAAACACCGGGGAGCTGTTTTTT	CASSLWPTRNTGELFF
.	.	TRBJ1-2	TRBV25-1	TGTGCCAGCAGTGCGGCAGGGGACGCGTGGGCTGGCTACACCTTC	CASSAAGDAWAGYTF
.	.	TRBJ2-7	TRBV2	TGTGCCAGCAGCGGGGGAGGCAACGAGCAGTACTTC	CASSGGGNEQYF
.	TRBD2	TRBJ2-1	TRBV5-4	TGTGCCAGCGGAGCTAGCGGACCGTCCTACAATGAGCAGTTCTTC	CASGASGPSYNEQFF
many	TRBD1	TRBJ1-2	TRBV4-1	TGCGCCAGCAGCGATGCCGAGACAGGGGGTTACTATGGCTACACCTTC	CASSDAETGGYYGYTF